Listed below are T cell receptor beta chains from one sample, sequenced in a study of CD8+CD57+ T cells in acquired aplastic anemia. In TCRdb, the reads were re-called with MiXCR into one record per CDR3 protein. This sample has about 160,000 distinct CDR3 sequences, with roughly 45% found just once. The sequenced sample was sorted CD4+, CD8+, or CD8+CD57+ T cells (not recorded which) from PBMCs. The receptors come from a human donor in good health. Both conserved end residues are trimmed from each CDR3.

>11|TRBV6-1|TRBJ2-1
ASTADGYNEQF
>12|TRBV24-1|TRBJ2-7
ATRDHRVPYEQY
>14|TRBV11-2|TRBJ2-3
ASSPGTSGSTDTQY
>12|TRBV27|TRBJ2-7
ASRFGAGSYEQY
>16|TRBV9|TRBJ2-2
ASSALTGAATNTGELF
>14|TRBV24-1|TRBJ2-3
ATSDGDRSRTETQY
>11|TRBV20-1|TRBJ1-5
SASDKEYQPQH
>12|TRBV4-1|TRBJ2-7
ASSHIREFYEQY
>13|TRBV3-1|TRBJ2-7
ASSTGTAKSYEQY
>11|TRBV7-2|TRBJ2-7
ASSPIHGGEQY